This TCR beta chain emerged from a study of radiation and T cells in renal cell carcinoma. About the study: Nephrectomy followed 15 Gy stereotactic body radiation by 4 weeks. Study findings and constraints: In blood, top tumor clones expanded by 2 weeks, shrinking by 4.

Germline lookup yields CDR1 SGHDT and CDR2 YYEEEE. V lost 1 base, J lost 1 base, and 2 bases stayed unmatched. The CDR3 is made up of 16 amino acids. Time point noted: baseline pretreatment blood. The sample's treatment: 15 Gy SBRT to primary tumor, nephrectomy 4 weeks later. Blood was sampled at baseline, 2 weeks and 4 weeks after SBRT. The patient's renal cell carcinoma had clear cell pathology. Assay used: immunoSEQ multiplex PCR; TCRdb lists only in-frame clones, some missing. The sample shows 130,000 to 150,000 clones, 70% to 90% of them seen only once. Of note for this clone: Its antigen is still unknown.

Source: blood, taken from a patient whose treatment included radiotherapy and nephrectomy. The rearrangement links TRBV5-6 to TRBJ2-1; 10 bases map to TRBD2. This TCR came from a woman aged 45-59 years with renal cell carcinoma. CDR3 in amino acids: CASSLLAGGSYNEQFF. Here the CDR3 DNA reads TGTGCCAGCAGCTTGTTAGCGGGGGGTTCCTACAATGAGCAGTTCTTC. Full variable domain (rest looked up from reference TRBV5-6 and TRBJ2-1): DAGVTQSPTHLIKTRGQQVTLRCSPKSGHDTVSWYQQALGQGPQFIFQYYEEEERQRGNFPDRFSGHQFPNYSSELNVNALLLGDSALYLCASSLLAGGSYNEQFFGPGTRLTVL.